The 2 T cell receptor beta chains given below trace back to one sample, sequenced in a study of T cell repertoires in cytomegalovirus infection (dated by TCRdb to about 2019). The treatment or condition label for this specimen denotes: in vitro stimulation with specific CMV peptide epitopes to enrich CMV-specific T cells. Sequencer: Illumina HiSeq 1500. The public sequencing data were trimmed at Q25 with fastp and processed into clonotypes with MiXCR by TCRdb, which kept only in-frame beta chains. Each entry merges the rows of one CDR3 protein and shows their most common DNA and genes. The sample includes some 800,000 distinct CDR3 sequences, with around a third observed a single time. The ten top clones hold 9.5% to 15% of the sample. These TCRs' antigens remain unknown. The source was cultured CD8+ T cells from PBMCs, collected from culture after CMV antigen stimulation. The origin of the receptors is a human donor in good health (CMV status not recorded). Some clones in this sample may be carry-over from other donors' samples.

Only a few counts were recorded for this clonotype. The chain links TRBV4-3 to TRBJ2-7; 7 bases match TRBD1. CDR1 LGHNA and CDR2 YSLEER come from the germline V gene. The CDR3 covers 18 residues. Trimming at V came to 4 bases and at J to 2 bases, leaving 17 bases not matched to a gene. The chain's CDR3 is CASSLPRDSLLSPYEQYV. DNA for the CDR3: TGCGCCAGCAGCCTACCCCGGGACAGCCTTCTGTCCCCCTACGAGCAGTACGTC.

The CDR3: CASSYSRDRIYEQYF. The CDR3 DNA reads TGTGCCAGCAGTTATTCGAGGGACAGGATCTACGAGCAGTACTTC. The chain joins TRBV6-2 or TRBV6-3 to TRBJ2-7; 8 nucleotides align to TRBD1. CDR3 length: 15 amino acids. J was trimmed by 3 bases and V by 3 bases; bases with no gene match: 7. Germline V gene lookup returns CDR1 MNHEY and CDR2 SVGEGT.